This T cell receptor beta chain stems from a study of cytomegalovirus exposure and HLA in healthy donors. Study as a whole: A later analysis reported the roughly 120 validation repertoires used the same platform as the roughly 670 first-cohort repertoires. Points from the study as a whole: The tendency of first-cohort TCR clusters to co-occur in the 100 to 150 validation repertoires emerged from a later analysis. Associated with cytomegalovirus, according to the listing, were about 160 TCR beta chains.

Trimming took off 4 bases at V and 1 base at J, with 9 bases between the two ends. Germline lookup yields CDR1 SGHTA and CDR2 FQGNSA. The CDR3 runs to 14 residues. To note about this clone: Its antigen is unknown.

Libraries were prepared by immunoSEQ multiplex PCR; TCRdb keeps only in-frame clonotypes and omits some of them. Found here are 150,000 to 200,000 clones, 70% to 90% of them singletons; the top ten hold 5% to 7%. This TCR derives from a woman aged 25-40 years in good health and CMV-seronegative. The sample taken for sequencing was PBMCs. The gene calls are TRBV7-2 and TRBJ2-3; D is perhaps TRBD2 (5 bases). The CDR3 nucleotides read TGTGCCAGCAGCTCTGGACTTCGCACAGATACGCAGTATTTT. As protein: CASSSGLRTDTQYF.